The entry below describes one TCR beta chain. The antigen remains undetermined. The data belong to a study of T cells and Merkel cell carcinoma outcomes. Findings of the study overall: Repertoire plus T-cell density reportedly predicted Merkel cell carcinoma outcomes.

Method: immunoSEQ multiplex PCR; TCRdb's copy keeps in-frame clones and lacks some. The repertoire holds some 630 clones, with roughly nine tenths as singletons. Sequencing was performed on tumor tissue from Merkel cell carcinoma. The TCR was taken from a human donor with Merkel cell carcinoma.

The CDR3 nucleotides are TGCGCCAGCAGCCTAACCGGGGGGGGGAGGTCCTACGAGCAGTACTTC. Translation: CASSLTGGGRSYEQYF. The chain joins TRBV5-1 to TRBJ2-7, with TRBD2 matching 8 bases. The CDR3 contains 16 residues. Germline CDR1 reads SGHRS; CDR2 reads YFSETQ. V shed 4 bases, J shed 1 base, and the junction held 10 bases outside the gene matches.